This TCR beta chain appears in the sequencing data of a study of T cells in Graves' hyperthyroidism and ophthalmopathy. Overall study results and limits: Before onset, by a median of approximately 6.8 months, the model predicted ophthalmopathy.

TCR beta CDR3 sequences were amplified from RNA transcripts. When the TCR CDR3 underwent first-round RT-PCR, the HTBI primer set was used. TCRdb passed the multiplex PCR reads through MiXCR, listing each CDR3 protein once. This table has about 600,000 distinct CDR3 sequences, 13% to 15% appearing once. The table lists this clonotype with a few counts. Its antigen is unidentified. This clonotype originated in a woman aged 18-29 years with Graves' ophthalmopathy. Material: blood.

The CDR3 DNA sequence: TGCGCCAGCAGCCAAATGGAGGAGCAGTACTTC. It translates to CASSQMEEQYF. This rearrangement joins TRBV4-1 to TRBJ2-7; D is undetermined. The CDR3 is 11 amino acids. Trimming took off 2 bases at V and 7 bases at J, with 6 bases between the two ends. CDR1 and CDR2 (germline): MGHRA, YSYEKL.